A selection of T cell receptor beta chains follows, all from one sample in a study of PD-1 blockade in mismatch repair-deficient tumors. Clones were read by immunoSEQ multiplex PCR, and TCRdb kept only the in-frame ones, dropping some. The sample records tens of thousands of clones, approximately 88% being singletons. Source: PBMCs, taken roughly 40 weeks after starting pembrolizumab. These receptors originate from an adult with mismatch repair-deficient cancer. The CDR3 runs from the conserved cysteine through the conserved F or W. The D gene is left open where the match is weak. Rows may omit the clone size; those that give it use once, few, many or a size class.

v_gene	j_gene	abundance	d_gene	len	CDR3aa	CDR3nt
TRBV27	TRBJ2-1	.	.	16	CASSYRGLPAYNEQFF	TGTGCCAGCAGTTATCGGGGACTCCCGGCTTACAATGAGCAGTTCTTC
TRBV7-3	TRBJ2-5	.	TRBD2	15	CASSKGLAGIETQYF	TGTGCCAGCAGCAAGGGACTAGCGGGGATAGAGACCCAGTACTTC
TRBV5-1	TRBJ1-5	once	.	14	CASSLGGGNQPQHF	TGCGCCAGCAGCTTGGGAGGGGGAAATCAGCCCCAGCATTTT
TRBV28	TRBJ2-1	once	TRBD2	15	CASRRTSVMYNEQFF	TGTGCCAGCAGAAGGACTAGCGTGATGTACAATGAGCAGTTCTTC
TRBV6-1	TRBJ2-7	.	TRBD2	16	CASSEQRDSGSDEQYF	TGTGCCAGCAGTGAACAACGGGATAGCGGGAGCGACGAGCAGTACTTC
TRBV28	TRBJ1-1	.	.	14	CASSPPGHKVEAFF	TGTGCCAGCAGTCCTCCGGGACACAAAGTTGAAGCTTTCTTT
TRBV7-2	TRBJ1-1	.	.	18	CASSPSSLRGGWDTEAFF	TGTGCCAGCAGCCCCAGCTCCTTGCGGGGGGGCTGGGACACTGAAGCTTTCTTT
TRBV10-2	TRBJ2-1	.	TRBD1	13	CASRDRTYNEQFF	TGCGCCAGCCGGGACAGGACCTACAATGAGCAGTTCTTC
TRBV9	TRBJ2-5	few	TRBD2	15	CASSVGAGVQETQYF	TGTGCCAGCAGCGTAGGAGCGGGGGTACAAGAGACCCAGTACTTC
TRBV28	TRBJ2-7	.	TRBD1	14	CASSRTGGTYEQYF	TGTGCCAGCAGTAGGACAGGGGGAACCTACGAGCAGTACTTC
TRBV19	TRBJ2-7	.	TRBD1	15	CASSTSGQGTYEQYF	TGTGCCAGTAGTACTTCGGGACAGGGGACCTACGAGCAGTACTTC
TRBV6-1	TRBJ2-1	.	.	17	CASSEEEARALYNEQFF	TGTGCCAGCAGTGAAGAGGAGGCGAGAGCTCTCTACAATGAGCAGTTCTTC
TRBV18	TRBJ2-7	.	TRBD1	17	CASSPLNIGQGNYEQYF	TGTGCCAGCTCACCACTTAACATCGGACAGGGTAACTACGAGCAGTACTTC
TRBV6-1	TRBJ1-4	.	.	13	CASIGELDEKLFF	TGTGCCAGCATAGGGGAATTAGATGAAAAACTGTTTTTT
TRBV6-1	TRBJ2-7	.	TRBD2	13	CASRRDYSYEQYF	TGTGCCAGCAGGCGGGACTACTCCTACGAGCAGTACTTC
TRBV19	TRBJ2-1	.	TRBD1	13	CASTRDSYNEQFF	TGTGCCAGTACTCGGGACAGCTACAATGAGCAGTTCTTC
TRBV18	TRBJ1-4	.	TRBD1	17	CASSAGTGKLTNEKLFF	TGTGCCAGCTCGGCCGGGACAGGGAAACTAACTAATGAAAAACTGTTTTTT
TRBV19	TRBJ1-5	.	TRBD1	16	CASSRLGQGLDQPQHF	TGTGCCAGTAGCCGACTGGGACAGGGTTTGGATCAGCCCCAGCATTTT
TRBV27	TRBJ1-1	.	.	15	CASSLDRMASTEAFF	TGTGCCAGCAGTTTAGACAGGATGGCCTCCACTGAAGCTTTCTTT
TRBV5-1	TRBJ2-5	.	TRBD2	15	CASSSGLAGGETQYF	TGCGCCAGCAGCTCGGGACTAGCGGGAGGAGAGACCCAGTACTTC
TRBV19	TRBJ1-5	.	TRBD1	14	CASNTQGIGQPQHF	TGTGCCAGTAACACACAGGGGATAGGTCAGCCCCAGCATTTT
TRBV2	TRBJ1-2	.	.	14	CASRAAGGGYGYTF	TGTGCCAGCAGAGCCGCGGGGGGGGGCTATGGCTACACCTTC